The 30 T cell receptor beta chains below come from one sample, sequenced in a study of T cells in localized non-small cell lung cancer. The method was immunoSEQ multiplex PCR; TCRdb's version includes in-frame clones alone and lacks a portion of them. The table shows 1,500 or so clones, with 25% occurring only once. Material: lung tumor tissue, obtained before any cancer treatment. The origin of the receptors is a man between 40 and 70 years old with stage II squamous cell lung carcinoma.

In its sample, this clone was seen a few times. The V and J genes are TRBV6-8 and TRBJ1-1; tentatively, D is TRBD1 (6 bases). The V end was cut by 5 bases, the J end by 4 bases, with 23 bases between. This CDR3 is built from 17 residues. Germline lookup yields CDR1 MNHGY and CDR2 SAAAGT. CDR3 in amino acids: CASSRKGDNLGTTEAFF. The CDR3, as DNA: TGTGCCAGCAGTCGGAAGGGGGACAACCTGGGGACCACTGAAGCTTTCTTT.

V and J are TRBV9 and TRBJ2-5; TRBD2 matches at 8 bases. CDR1 is SGDLS, CDR2 YYNGEE, per germline. This CDR3 comprises 15 residues. V was clipped by 1 base and J by 4 bases; unmatched bases: 6. The CDR3 sequence: CASSVQGLAGETQYF. The CDR3, as DNA: TGTGCCAGCAGCGTACAGGGTCTAGCGGGAGAGACCCAGTACTTC.

CDR3: CASSLKRDLNTEAFF. As DNA, the CDR3 is TGCGCCAGCAGCTTGAAAAGGGATTTGAACACTGAAGCTTTCTTT. J is TRBJ1-1 and V is TRBV5-1; D is undetermined. The CDR3 consists of 15 residues. In germline, CDR1 is SGHRS, CDR2 YFSETQ. The ends were cut back, 1 base at V and 0 bases at J, with 10 bases in the middle. Full variable domain (remainder filled in from reference TRBV5-1 and TRBJ1-1): KAGVTQTPRYLIKTRGQQVTLSCSPISGHRSVSWYQQTPGQGLQFLFEYFSETQRNKGNFPGRFSGRQFSNSRSEMNVSTLELGDSALYLCASSLKRDLNTEAFFGQGTRLTVV.

This clone was observed a few times. V and J are TRBV4-1 and TRBJ2-2; D might be TRBD2 (5 bases). The ends were cut back, 0 bases at V and 0 bases at J, with 8 bases in the middle. In germline, CDR1 is MGHRA, CDR2 YSYEKL. This CDR3 has 16 residues. CDR3 bases: TGCGCCAGCAGCCAAGATCGACTATCGAACACCGGGGAGCTGTTTTTT. Translation: CASSQDRLSNTGELFF.

The table lists this clone with a few counts. This chain uses TRBV4-1 with TRBJ1-5, with a weak D call TRBD1 (5 bases). Germline CDR1 MGHRA, CDR2 YSYEKL. CDR3 length equals 15 residues. Trimming pared 1 base from V and 4 bases from J, leaving 11 bases between. Written as DNA, the CDR3 is TGCGCCAGCAGCCAAGCAGGAGGGGATAATCAGCCCCAGCATTTT. This encodes CASSQAGGDNQPQHF.

The chain employs TRBV19 and TRBJ2-1; no clear D. Trimming took off 8 bases at V and 1 base at J, with 12 bases between the two ends. Per the germline V gene, CDR1 is LNHDA and CDR2 is SQIVND (reference sequence). The CDR3 spans 14 residues. CDR3 nucleotides: TGTGCCAGTTCACCCCACGGGTCCTACAATGAGCAGTTCTTC. The encoded protein is CASSPHGSYNEQFF.

This rearrangement joins TRBV6-7 to TRBJ1-2; the D is unclear. TRBV6-7 carries the ORF label, with uncertain function. The V end was cut by 2 bases, the J end by 4 bases, with 2 bases between. The CDR3 spans 11 residues. DNA of the CDR3: TGTGCCAGCAGTTACGCCTATGGCTACACCTTC. Its translation is CASSYAYGYTF.

By proportion, this clone is large (0.1 to 1%). This sequence joins TRBV4-1 and TRBJ1-1, with a weak D call TRBD1 (6 bases). Trimming took 4 bases from V and 1 from J, leaving 10 bases between them. The CDR3 spans 14 residues. Germline V gene data show CDR1 as MGHRA and CDR2 as YSYEKL. This CDR3 reads CASSPSRGNTEAFF. CDR3 bases: TGCGCCAGCAGCCCCAGCAGGGGGAACACTGAAGCTTTCTTT.

This clone turned up a few times. This chain links TRBV11-3 with TRBJ2-3; TRBD2 matches at 12 bases. Germline loops: CDR1 SGHNT, CDR2 YENEEA. The CDR3 length is 16 residues. Trimming took 5 bases from V and 3 from J; bases not matched to a gene: 6. The CDR3 loop is CASSATSGRGTDTQYF. The CDR3 DNA sequence: TGTGCCAGCAGCGCGACTAGCGGGAGAGGGACAGATACGCAGTATTTT.

This clone is termed medium-sized. The chain carries TRBV11-3 and TRBJ2-1; 9 bases line up with TRBD2. CDR1 and CDR2 (germline): SGHNT, YENEEA. Trimming took 2 bases from V and 5 from J; bases not matched to a gene: 16. CDR3 length: 19 amino acids. CDR3 nucleotide sequence: TGTGCCAGCAGCTTAAAAGCTAGCGGGACCTCGCACTACCACAATGAGCAGTTCTTC. This codes for CASSLKASGTSHYHNEQFF.

In its sample, this clone was seen a few times. This chain's CDR3 is CASGIETAYEQYF. CDR3 sequence (DNA): TGTGCCAGCGGGATCGAAACGGCCTACGAGCAGTACTTC. This chain joins TRBV6-8 and TRBJ2-7; D ambiguous. The CDR3 extends over 13 amino acids. V lost 8 bases to trimming and J lost 2 bases, with 13 bases between them. Germline V CDR1 and CDR2: MNHGY, SAAAGT.

This chain connects TRBV18 to TRBJ1-1; TRBD1 agrees at 9 bases. The CDR3 runs 17 residues. V was clipped by 6 bases and J by 0 bases; unmatched bases: 11. Germline V gene lookup returns CDR1 KGHSH and CDR2 LQKENI. Here the CDR3 DNA reads TGTGCCAGCTCGCAAGGGACAGGGTTAGGCATGAACACTGAAGCTTTCTTT. Protein sequence: CASSQGTGLGMNTEAFF.

V is TRBV6-7 and J is TRBJ2-2; no clear D gene. TRBV6-7 is filed as an ORF, its function uncertain. The CDR3 length is 11 residues. Between the trimmed V and J ends, which lost 0 bases and 9 bases, there was a span of 2 bases. The CDR3 DNA sequence: TGTGCCAGCAGTTACTCCTGGGAGCTGTTTTTT. It codes for CASSYSWELFF.

This clone was seen only a few times. The CDR3 nucleotides are TGTGCCAGCAGTTACGCCATGAACACTGAAGCTTTCTTT. This sequence encodes CASSYAMNTEAFF. V usage is TRBV6-8 and J usage is TRBJ1-1; no reliable D call. Germline V gene lookup returns CDR1 MNHGY and CDR2 SAAAGT. Trimming removed 2 bases from V and 0 bases from J, with 4 bases in between. This CDR3 has 13 amino acids.

This clone is medium-sized within its sample. The gene calls are TRBV11-3 and TRBJ1-1; tentative D call: TRBD1 (6 bases). Trimming left V 5 bases short and J 1 base short, with 11 bases between. This CDR3 is 14 amino acids long. In germline, CDR1 is SGHNT, CDR2 YENEEA. For the CDR3, the DNA is TGTGCCAGCAGCCACTGGACAGAGAACACTGAAGCTTTCTTT. It codes for CASSHWTENTEAFF.

The rearrangement joins TRBV18 to TRBJ1-3; perhaps TRBD1 as D (6 bases). V lost 2 bases to trimming and J lost 3 bases, with 11 bases between them. CDR1 is KGHSH, CDR2 LQKENI, per germline. The CDR3 is 15 residues long. The CDR3 sequence: CASSPSAQGGNTIYF. The DNA for the CDR3 is TGTGCCAGCTCACCATCCGCACAGGGTGGAAACACCATATATTTT.

This clone is labeled as large. This sequence joins TRBV18 and TRBJ2-1; D is undetermined. The germline gives CDR1 KGHSH, CDR2 LQKENI. The length of the CDR3 is 13 residues. The V and J ends lost 4 bases and 6 bases respectively, with 10 bases between them. This CDR3 reads CASSRETVNEQFF. As DNA, the CDR3 is TGTGCCAGCTCACGAGAGACGGTCAATGAGCAGTTCTTC.

This clone is medium-sized (0.01 to 0.1%) in the sample. The chain has TRBV11-3 and TRBJ1-5; no clear D. V was pared by 0 bases and J by 0 bases, with 12 bases between. This CDR3 spans 17 amino acids. Per the germline V gene, CDR1 is SGHNT and CDR2 is YENEEA. CDR3 amino acids: CASSLEPGLNSNQPQHF. CDR3 sequence (DNA): TGTGCCAGCAGCTTAGAACCTGGACTGAATAGCAATCAGCCCCAGCATTTT.

The chain employs TRBV7-8 and TRBJ2-7; a weak D match, TRBD1 (6 bases). Trimming cost V 5 bases and J 3 bases, with 17 bases left between them. This CDR3 is built from 15 residues. Germline lookup yields CDR1 SGHVS and CDR2 FQNEAQ. This CDR3 is CASSPTTGQFYEQYF. The CDR3 DNA is TGTGCCAGCAGCCCGACTACTGGACAGTTCTACGAGCAGTACTTC.

This clone rates as medium-sized. This chain joins TRBV23-1 and TRBJ2-7; either TRBD1 or TRBD2 may supply D (5 bases each). TRBV23-1 is sorted into the ORF group, with uncertain function. The CDR3 contains 13 residues. V was cut by 6 bases and J by 6 bases, with 15 bases left in between. The CDR3 is CASSWGSPTEQYF. In nucleotides, the CDR3 is TGCGCCAGCAGCTGGGGGAGCCCGACCGAGCAGTACTTC.

CDR3 coding DNA: TGTGCCAGCTCACAGGGGCAAGAGACCCAGTACTTC. As protein: CASSQGQETQYF. This rearrangement joins TRBV18 to TRBJ2-5, with D perhaps TRBD1 (5 bases). Trimming took 4 bases from V and 2 from J, leaving 5 bases between them. The CDR3 runs to 12 residues. Germline V lookup: CDR1 KGHSH, CDR2 LQKENI.

This sequence joins TRBV14 and TRBJ2-3, with a tentative D call TRBD2 (6 bases). The CDR3 contains 17 residues. CDR1 SGHDN and CDR2 FVKESK come from the germline V gene. V was shortened by 4 bases and J by 4 bases, with 21 bases between the two germline ends. The CDR3 loop reads CASSPVGHGSKSDTQYF. CDR3 nucleotides: TGTGCCAGCAGCCCCGTCGGTCACGGGAGTAAGTCAGATACGCAGTATTTT. The full variable domain, in which reference TRBV14 and TRBJ2-3 provide the parts outside the CDR3, is EAGVTQFPSHSVIEKGQTVTLRCDPISGHDNLYWYRRVMGKEIKFLLHFVKESKQDESGMPNNRFLAERTGGTYSTLKVQPAELEDSGVYFCASSPVGHGSKSDTQYFGPGTRLTVL.

This clone was picked up a small number of times. The chain has TRBV25-1 and TRBJ2-7, with 8 bases that match TRBD1. The CDR3 consists of 15 residues. The J segment lost 5 bases and the V segment lost 4 bases, leaving 10 bases of the junction unmatched. From germline, CDR1 is MGHDK and CDR2 SYGVNS. The CDR3 here is CASSATDRGSDEQYF. CDR3 sequence (DNA): TGTGCCAGCAGTGCCACCGACAGGGGTAGCGACGAGCAGTACTTC.

The CDR3 is CASSLGLGGYTPSAGELFF. In nucleotides, the CDR3 is TGTGCCAGCAGCTTAGGGCTAGGAGGCTACACCCCCTCCGCGGGGGAGCTGTTTTTT. The V and J genes are TRBV7-5 and TRBJ2-2; no DNA check was done on the table's D call, TRBD2. TRBV7-5 is a pseudogene segment. The CDR3 consists of 19 residues.

V is TRBV29-1 and J is TRBJ2-1; 7 bases are a match to TRBD2. Trimming at V came to 0 bases and at J to 4 bases, leaving 12 bases not matched to a gene. Germline-derived CDR1 and CDR2 are SQVTM and ANQGSEA. CDR3 length: 17 residues. CDR3 protein: CSVEERTSAMGYNEQFF. The CDR3 DNA reads TGCAGCGTTGAAGAACGAACTAGCGCCATGGGTTACAATGAGCAGTTCTTC.

The table lists this clone with a count of one. The V and J genes are TRBV29-1 and TRBJ2-7, with TRBD1 identical over 7 bases. Germline trimming cut 6 bases from V and 2 bases from J; bases unmatched to any gene: 10. CDR3 length: 14 amino acids. Germline CDR1 SQVTM, CDR2 ANQGSEA. CDR3 nucleotide sequence: TGCAGCGTGGTAAGCCGACAGGGCGCCTACGAGCAGTACTTC. Translation gives CSVVSRQGAYEQYF.

This clone ranks as medium-sized. The chain employs TRBV6-8 and TRBJ2-1; 10 bases map to TRBD2. The CDR3 runs 15 residues. CDR1 and CDR2 from the germline V gene are MNHGY and SAAAGT. J gave up 8 bases and V 6 bases, and 10 bases lay outside the gene matches. Here the CDR3 reads CASSRTLAGVYEQFF. The CDR3 coding sequence is TGTGCCAGCAGCCGTACCCTAGCGGGAGTCTATGAGCAGTTCTTC.

The genes are TRBV19 and TRBJ2-1, with TRBD1 as a possible D gene (6 bases). The CDR3 extends over 12 amino acids. Germline-derived CDR1 and CDR2 are LNHDA and SQIVND (reference sequence). V lost 3 bases and J 9 bases, leaving 9 bases between the germline ends. CDR3 loop: CASSIQGGEQFF. CDR3 nucleotides: TGTGCCAGTAGTATCCAAGGGGGTGAGCAGTTCTTC.

A few counts support this clone. The chain has TRBV10-2 and TRBJ2-1; TRBD2 aligns across 8 bases. The CDR3 runs to 17 residues. CDR1 is WSHSY, CDR2 SAAADI, per germline. Unmatched junction bases numbered 10, after V lost 3 bases and J lost 3 bases. The CDR3 protein is CASSEGNGRAFYNEQFF. CDR3 in DNA: TGCGCCAGCAGTGAAGGGAACGGGAGGGCTTTCTACAATGAGCAGTTCTTC.

This chain joins TRBV9 and TRBJ2-5; D may be TRBD1 or TRBD2 (5 bases each). CDR3 length: 14 amino acids. V gave up 2 bases and J gave up 2 bases, with 10 bases separating them. Germline CDR1 reads SGDLS; CDR2 reads YYNGEE. The CDR3, as DNA: TGTGCCAGCAGCGTCGGGACCGCTCAAGAGACCCAGTACTTC. It codes for CASSVGTAQETQYF.